This TCR beta chain appears in the sequencing data of a study of cytomegalovirus exposure and HLA in healthy donors. Findings of the study overall: With later analysis, a missense DCLRE1C variant became linked to TCR beta V- and J-gene trimming.

Concerning this clone itself: Its target is unknown.

The PCR was carried out with 60 Vbeta primers and 13 Jbeta primers. Sequenced by immunoSEQ multiplex PCR; TCRdb stores in-frame clones only, minus some. The sample records some 110,000 clones, 65% to 75% being singletons. Germline-derived CDR1 and CDR2 are PRHDT and FYEKMQ (reference sequence). The CDR3 runs 14 residues. V shed 1 base and J shed 5 bases, with 11 bases lying between them. The chain employs TRBV13 and TRBJ1-2; TRBD1 is a possible D gene (5 bases). What was sequenced was PBMCs. This receptor was obtained from a woman aged 50 to 65 in good health and CMV-seropositive. The CDR3 nucleotides are TGTGCCAGCAGCTTAGCCAGGGAGGTATATGGCTACACCTTC. The encoded protein is CASSLAREVYGYTF.